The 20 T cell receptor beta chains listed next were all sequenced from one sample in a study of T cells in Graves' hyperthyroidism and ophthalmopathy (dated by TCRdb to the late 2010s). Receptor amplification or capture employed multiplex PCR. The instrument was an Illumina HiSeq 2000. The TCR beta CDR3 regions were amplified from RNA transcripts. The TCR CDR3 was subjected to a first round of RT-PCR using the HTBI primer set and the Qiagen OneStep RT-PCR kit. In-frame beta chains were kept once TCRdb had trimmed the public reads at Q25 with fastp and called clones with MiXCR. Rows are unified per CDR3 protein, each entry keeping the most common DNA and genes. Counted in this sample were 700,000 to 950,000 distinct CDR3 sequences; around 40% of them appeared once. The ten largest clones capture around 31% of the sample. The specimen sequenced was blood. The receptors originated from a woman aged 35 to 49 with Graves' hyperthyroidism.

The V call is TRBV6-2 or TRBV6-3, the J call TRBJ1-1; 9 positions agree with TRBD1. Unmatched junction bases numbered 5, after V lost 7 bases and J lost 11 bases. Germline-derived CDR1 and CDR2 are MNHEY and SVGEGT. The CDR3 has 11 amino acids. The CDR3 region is CASTRTGEAFF. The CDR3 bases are TGTGCCAGCACCCGGACAGGGGAGGCTTTCTTT.

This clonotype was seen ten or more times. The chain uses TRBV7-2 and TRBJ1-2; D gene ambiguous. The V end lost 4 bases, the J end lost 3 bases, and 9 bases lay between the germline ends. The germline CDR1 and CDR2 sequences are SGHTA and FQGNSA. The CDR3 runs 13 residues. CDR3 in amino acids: CASSSYGDYGYTF. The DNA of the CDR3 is TGTGCCAGCAGCTCGTACGGAGACTATGGCTACACCTTC. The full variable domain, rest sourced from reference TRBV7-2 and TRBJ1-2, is GAGVSQSPSNKVTEKGKDVELRCDPISGHTALYWYRQSLGQGLEFLIYFQGNSAPDKSGLPSDRFSAERTGGSVSTLTIQRTQQEDSAVYLCASSSYGDYGYTFGSGTRLTVV.

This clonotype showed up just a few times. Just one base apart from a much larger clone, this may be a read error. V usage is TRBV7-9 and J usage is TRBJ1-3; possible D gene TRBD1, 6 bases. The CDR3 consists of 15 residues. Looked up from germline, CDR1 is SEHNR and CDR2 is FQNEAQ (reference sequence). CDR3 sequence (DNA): TGTGCCAGCAGTCCTCAGACAGGCTCTGGAGACACCATATATTTT. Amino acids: CASSPQTGSGDTIYF.

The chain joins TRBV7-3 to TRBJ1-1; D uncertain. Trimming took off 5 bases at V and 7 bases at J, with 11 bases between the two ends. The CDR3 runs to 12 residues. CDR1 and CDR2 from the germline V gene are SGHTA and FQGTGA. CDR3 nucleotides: TGTGCCAGCAGCCCGAGTACTGTTGAAGCTTTCTTT. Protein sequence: CASSPSTVEAFF.

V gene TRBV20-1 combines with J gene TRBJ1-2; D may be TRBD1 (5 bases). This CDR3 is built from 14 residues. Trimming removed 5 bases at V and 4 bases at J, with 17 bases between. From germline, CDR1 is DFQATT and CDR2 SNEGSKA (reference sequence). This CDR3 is CSAPITGDLYGYTF. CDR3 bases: TGCAGTGCTCCGATAACCGGGGACCTCTATGGCTACACCTTC.

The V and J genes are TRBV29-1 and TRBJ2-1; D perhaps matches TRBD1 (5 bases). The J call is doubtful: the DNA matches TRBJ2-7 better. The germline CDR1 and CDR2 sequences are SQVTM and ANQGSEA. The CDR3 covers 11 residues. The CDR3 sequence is CSVDTDNEQYF. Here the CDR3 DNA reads TGCAGCGTTGATACGGACAATGAGCAGTACTTC.

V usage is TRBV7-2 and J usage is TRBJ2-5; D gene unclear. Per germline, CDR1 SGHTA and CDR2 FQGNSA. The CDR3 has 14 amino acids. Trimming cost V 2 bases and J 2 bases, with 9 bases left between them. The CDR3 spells CASSLRSDQETQYF. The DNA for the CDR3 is TGTGCCAGCAGCTTACGGTCAGATCAAGAGACCCAGTACTTC.

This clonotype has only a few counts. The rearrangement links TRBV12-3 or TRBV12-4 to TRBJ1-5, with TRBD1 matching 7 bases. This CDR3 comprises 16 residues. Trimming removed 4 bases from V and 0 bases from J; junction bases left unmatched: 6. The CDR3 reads CASSWVTGFSNQPQHF. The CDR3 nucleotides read TGTGCCAGCAGTTGGGTGACAGGGTTTAGCAATCAGCCCCAGCATTTT.

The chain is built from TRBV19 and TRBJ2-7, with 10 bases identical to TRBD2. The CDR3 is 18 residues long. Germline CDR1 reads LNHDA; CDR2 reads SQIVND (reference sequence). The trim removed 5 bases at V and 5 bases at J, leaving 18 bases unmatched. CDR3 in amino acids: CASSAHPGLAQKPDEQYF. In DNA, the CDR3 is TGTGCCAGTAGTGCGCACCCGGGACTAGCGCAGAAGCCAGACGAGCAGTACTTC. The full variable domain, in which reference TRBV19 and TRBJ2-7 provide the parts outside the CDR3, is DGGITQSPKYLFRKEGQNVTLSCEQNLNHDAMYWYRQDPGQGLRLIYYSQIVNDFQKGDIAEGYSVSREKKESFPLTVTSAQKNPTAFYLCASSAHPGLAQKPDEQYFGPGTRLTVT.

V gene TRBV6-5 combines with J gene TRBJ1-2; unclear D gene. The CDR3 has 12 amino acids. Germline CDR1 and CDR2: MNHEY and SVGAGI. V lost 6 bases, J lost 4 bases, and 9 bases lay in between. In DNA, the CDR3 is TGTGCCAGCAGCAGAGAGGGCTATGGCTACACCTTC. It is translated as CASSREGYGYTF.

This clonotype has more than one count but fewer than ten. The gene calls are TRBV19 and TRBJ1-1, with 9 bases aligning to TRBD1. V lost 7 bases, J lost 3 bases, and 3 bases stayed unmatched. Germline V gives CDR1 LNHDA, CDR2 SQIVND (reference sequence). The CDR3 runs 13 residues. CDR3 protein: CASITGGHTEAFF. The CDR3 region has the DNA TGTGCCAGTATTACAGGGGGCCACACTGAAGCTTTCTTT.

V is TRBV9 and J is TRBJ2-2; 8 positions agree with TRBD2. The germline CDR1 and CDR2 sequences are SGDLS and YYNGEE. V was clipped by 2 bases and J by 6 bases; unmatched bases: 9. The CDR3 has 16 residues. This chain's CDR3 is CASSVLPGLVSGELFF. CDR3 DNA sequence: TGTGCCAGCAGCGTCCTTCCGGGACTAGTGTCCGGGGAGCTGTTTTTT.

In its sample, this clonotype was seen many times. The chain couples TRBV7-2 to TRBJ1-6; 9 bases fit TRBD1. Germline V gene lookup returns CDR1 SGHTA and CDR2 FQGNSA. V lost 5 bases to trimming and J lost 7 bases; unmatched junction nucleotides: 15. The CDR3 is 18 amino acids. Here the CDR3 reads CASSIPRDRESWNSPLHF. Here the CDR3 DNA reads TGTGCCAGCAGCATACCAAGGGACAGGGAGTCGTGGAATTCACCCCTCCACTTT.

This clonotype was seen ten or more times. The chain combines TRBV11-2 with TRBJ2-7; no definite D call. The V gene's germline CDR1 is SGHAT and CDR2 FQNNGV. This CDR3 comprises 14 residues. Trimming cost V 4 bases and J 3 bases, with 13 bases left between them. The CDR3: CASSSTSGYYEQYF. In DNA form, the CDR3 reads TGTGCCAGCAGCTCGACTTCAGGATACTACGAGCAGTACTTC. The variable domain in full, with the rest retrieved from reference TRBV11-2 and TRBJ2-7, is EAGVAQSPRYKIIEKRQSVAFWCNPISGHATLYWYQQILGQGPKLLIQFQNNGVVDDSQLPKDRFSAERLKGVDSTLKIQPAKLEDSAVYLCASSSTSGYYEQYFGPGTRLTVT.

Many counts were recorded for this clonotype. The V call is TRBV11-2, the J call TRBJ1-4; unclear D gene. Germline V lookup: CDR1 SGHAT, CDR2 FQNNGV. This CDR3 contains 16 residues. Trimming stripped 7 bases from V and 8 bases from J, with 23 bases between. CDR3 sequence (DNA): TGTGCCAGCAAGCCTTCCTTTGCGGAAGGTAAAGAAAAACTGTTTTTT. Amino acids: CASKPSFAEGKEKLFF.

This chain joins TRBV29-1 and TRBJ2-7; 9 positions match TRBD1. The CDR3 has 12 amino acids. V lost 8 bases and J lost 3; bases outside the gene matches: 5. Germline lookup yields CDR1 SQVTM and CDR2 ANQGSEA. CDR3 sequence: CSYRDRDYEQYF. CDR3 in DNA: TGCAGCTACCGGGACAGGGACTACGAGCAGTACTTC.

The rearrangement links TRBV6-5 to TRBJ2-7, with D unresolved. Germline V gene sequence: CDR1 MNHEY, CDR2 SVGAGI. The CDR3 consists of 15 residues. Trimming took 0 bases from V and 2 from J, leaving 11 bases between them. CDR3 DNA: TGTGCCAGCAGTTACTCGCTCGGGCAGCCCTACGAGCAGTACTTC. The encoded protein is CASSYSLGQPYEQYF.

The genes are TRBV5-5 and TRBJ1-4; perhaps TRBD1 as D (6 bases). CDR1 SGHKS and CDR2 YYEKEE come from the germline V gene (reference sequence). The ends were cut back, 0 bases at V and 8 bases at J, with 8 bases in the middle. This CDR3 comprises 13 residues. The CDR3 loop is CASSLDRVEKLFF. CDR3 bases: TGTGCCAGCAGCTTGGACAGGGTGGAAAAACTGTTTTTT.

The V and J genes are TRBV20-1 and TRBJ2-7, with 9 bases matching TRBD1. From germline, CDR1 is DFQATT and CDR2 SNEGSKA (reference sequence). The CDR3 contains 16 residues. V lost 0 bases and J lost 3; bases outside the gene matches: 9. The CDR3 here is CSARDSLDRGLYEQYF. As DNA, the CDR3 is TGCAGTGCTAGAGATTCGCTGGACAGGGGACTCTACGAGCAGTACTTC.

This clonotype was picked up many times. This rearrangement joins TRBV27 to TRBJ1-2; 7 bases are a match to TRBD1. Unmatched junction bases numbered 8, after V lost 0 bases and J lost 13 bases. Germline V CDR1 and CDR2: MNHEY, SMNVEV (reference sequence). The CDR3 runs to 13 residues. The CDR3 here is CASSLSRTGRGTF. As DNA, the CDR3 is TGTGCCAGCAGTTTATCGAGGACAGGACGGGGCACCTTC.